This record looks at one T cell receptor beta chain sequence and its context. Its antigen is as yet unknown. This record belongs to a study of cytotoxic CD8 clonotypes in ibrutinib-treated CLL. Broader study findings: At ibrutinib response, clonality increased, and at progression it declined back toward baseline. Relative to age-matched healthy donors, clonality at baseline was higher, and it tracked circulating CD8+ T-cell counts.

The CDR3 sequence is 15 residues long. Germline CDR1 and CDR2: LNHDA and SQIVND (reference sequence). V lost 2 bases and J lost 0, with 8 bases in between. Produced via immunoSEQ multiplex PCR; TCRdb's table is partial and in-frame only. The sample contains approximately 100,000 clones, about 50% of which appear only once. The clonotype comes from a human donor with chronic lymphocytic leukemia. The chain uses TRBV19 and TRBJ1-3; TRBD1 might be the D (6 bases). The sample here was PBMCs, taken after 24 months of ibrutinib treatment. CDR3 sequence reads: CASSIRTVSGNTIYF. CDR3 nucleotides: TGTGCCAGTAGTATAAGGACAGTCTCTGGAAACACCATATATTTT. The full variable domain, in which reference TRBV19 and TRBJ1-3 provide the parts outside the CDR3, is DGGITQSPKYLFRKEGQNVTLSCEQNLNHDAMYWYRQDPGQGLRLIYYSQIVNDFQKGDIAEGYSVSREKKESFPLTVTSAQKNPTAFYLCASSIRTVSGNTIYFGEGSWLTVV.